The following is a T cell receptor (beta chain) sequence with its context. What it binds is unknown. Primers used in a second PCR of roughly 6 to 11 cycles were a sample-barcoded 5' primer and a J-beta primer mix. Sequencing yielded, for each sample, at least 3 million paired-end reads carrying CDR3. TCRdb redid the calling of the 5' RACE reads with MiXCR, one entry per CDR3 protein. The sample consists of over a million distinct CDR3 sequences, 42% of them appearing once. The sample comes from a study of blood T cells in healthy people across ages. Findings and limits, study-wide: Long-lived and aged donors differed, with more naive CD4+ cells and higher diversity in the long-lived. Unsorted PBMCs prevented conclusive naive versus antigen-experienced comparison.

Staff drew 9 to 10 milliliters of peripheral blood from each donor. The TCR originated in a woman under 30 in good health. The sample consisted of blood.

The CDR3: CASQGGRGYLQETQYF. The DNA for the CDR3 is TGTGCCAGCCAGGGAGGCCGGGGGTATCTCCAAGAGACCCAGTACTTC. This chain joins TRBV2 and TRBJ2-5; TRBD2 is a possible D gene (6 bases). Germline CDR1 and CDR2: SNHLY and FYNNEI. The CDR3 spans 16 residues. Trimming shortened V by 8 bases and J by 1 base, and 20 bases separated the two germline ends.